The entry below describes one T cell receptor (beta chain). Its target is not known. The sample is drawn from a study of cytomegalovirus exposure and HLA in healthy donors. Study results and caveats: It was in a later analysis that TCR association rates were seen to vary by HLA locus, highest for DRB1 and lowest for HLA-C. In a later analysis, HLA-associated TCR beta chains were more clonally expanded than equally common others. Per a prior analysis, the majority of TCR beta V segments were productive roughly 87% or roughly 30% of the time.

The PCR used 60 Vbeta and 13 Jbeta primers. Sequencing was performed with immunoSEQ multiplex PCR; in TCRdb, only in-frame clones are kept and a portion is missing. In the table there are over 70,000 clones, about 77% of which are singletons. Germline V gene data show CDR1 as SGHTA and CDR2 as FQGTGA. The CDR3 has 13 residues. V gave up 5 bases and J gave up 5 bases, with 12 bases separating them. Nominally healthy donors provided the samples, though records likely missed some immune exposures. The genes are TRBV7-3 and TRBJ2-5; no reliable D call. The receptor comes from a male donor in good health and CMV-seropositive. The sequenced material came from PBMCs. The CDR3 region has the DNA TGTGCCAGCAGCGCCACCCCTAGGGAGACCCAGTACTTC. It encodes CASSATPRETQYF. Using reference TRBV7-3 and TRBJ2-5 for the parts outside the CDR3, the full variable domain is GAGVSQTPSNKVTEKGKYVELRCDPISGHTALYWYRQSLGQGPEFLIYFQGTGAADDSGLPNDRFFAVRPEGSVSTLKIQRTERGDSAVYLCASSATPRETQYFGPGTRLLVL.